Listed below are T cell receptor beta chains from one sample, sequenced in a study of T cells after yellow fever vaccination. MiXCR, run by TCRdb on the 5' RACE reads, gives a single entry per CDR3 protein. The table records roughly 350,000 distinct CDR3 sequences, over 3.5% of them present only once. Material: PBMCs, obtained 5 days after the yellow fever booster vaccination. Every receptor here comes from a man aged 18 to 29 who received the YFV17D yellow fever vaccine. The CDR3 runs from the conserved cysteine through the conserved F or W. The D gene is left open where the match is weak. The size entry is marked missing in some rows and otherwise reads once, few, many or a size class.

cdr3_aa,cdr3_nt,d_call,v_call,clone_size,j_call
CASSLGSLGSDEQFF,TGTGCCAGCAGCTTGGGGTCACTGGGTTCGGATGAGCAGTTCTTC,NA,TRBV7-9,NA,TRBJ2-1
CASSIGDRIADTQYF,TGTGCCAGTAGTATCGGGGACAGGATTGCAGATACGCAGTATTTT,TRBD1,TRBV19,few,TRBJ2-3
CASSSGTGAGDTQYF,TGCGCCAGCAGCTCCGGGACAGGGGCCGGAGATACGCAGTATTTT,TRBD1,TRBV5-1,many,TRBJ2-3
CSASGTSAGELFF,TGCAGTGCTAGCGGGACTAGCGCCGGGGAGCTGTTTTTT,TRBD2,TRBV20-1,many,TRBJ2-2
CASSLGGGVTQPQHF,TGTGCCAGCAGCTTAGGAGGGGGGGTCACTCAGCCCCAGCATTTT,NA,TRBV11-2,few,TRBJ1-5
CATSRFVLGQGGTGEMFF,TGTGCCACCAGCAGATTTGTATTGGGACAGGGCGGAACCGGGGAGATGTTTTTT,TRBD1,TRBV15,NA,TRBJ2-2
CASSSVVGQRGTDTQYF,TGTGCCAGCAGCTCCGTAGTGGGCCAGAGGGGCACAGATACGCAGTATTTT,NA,TRBV7-6,few,TRBJ2-3
CSVQEGRDTEAFF,TGCAGTGTTCAAGAGGGCCGGGACACTGAAGCTTTCTTT,NA,TRBV20-1,many,TRBJ1-1
CASTELEGANQPQHF,TGTGCCAGCACCGAGCTCGAGGGGGCGAATCAGCCCCAGCATTTT,TRBD1,TRBV6-1,NA,TRBJ1-5
CSAIALAGGFQETQYF,TGCAGTGCCATAGCCCTAGCGGGGGGCTTCCAAGAGACCCAGTACTTC,TRBD2,TRBV20-1,many,TRBJ2-5
CASSPNRGYNEQFF,TGTGCCAGCAGCCCGAACCGGGGGTACAATGAGCAGTTCTTC,NA,TRBV6-5,many,TRBJ2-1
CASSIEEGGPLRNEQFF,TGCGCCAGCAGCATAGAAGAAGGGGGGCCGCTCCGGAATGAGCAGTTCTTC,NA,TRBV5-1,few,TRBJ2-1
CSASTSQEGKLFF,TGCAGTGCTAGCACCAGTCAGGAGGGAAAACTGTTTTTT,NA,TRBV20-1,few,TRBJ1-4
CAWTFLGQNYGYTF,TGTGCCTGGACCTTCCTGGGACAGAATTATGGCTACACCTTC,TRBD1,TRBV30,few,TRBJ1-2
CASSITAGEPGGQYF,TGCGCCAGCAGCATTACAGCGGGGGAGCCGGGGGGCCAGTACTTC,TRBD2,TRBV5-1,NA,TRBJ2-5
CASSQDGFYEQYF,TGCGCCAGCAGCCAAGATGGGTTCTACGAGCAGTACTTC,NA,TRBV4-1,many,TRBJ2-7
CASSLWTSGGNEQFF,TGCGCCAGCAGCCTCTGGACTAGCGGGGGCAATGAGCAGTTCTTC,TRBD2,TRBV5-1,many,TRBJ2-1
CASSLGLSGPPQHF,TGTGCCAGCAGCTTGGGATTGTCTGGTCCGCCCCAGCATTTT,NA,TRBV7-2,NA,TRBJ1-5
CSASHPDRQETQYF,TGCAGTGCTAGTCATCCAGACCGCCAAGAGACCCAGTACTTC,NA,TRBV20-1,few,TRBJ2-5
CASSQDPPRSHNEQFF,TGTGCCAGCAGCCAAGATCCCCCGCGGAGCCACAATGAGCAGTTCTTC,NA,TRBV4-2,NA,TRBJ2-1
CASRFGTEGTGELFF,TGTGCCAGCCGTTTCGGGACAGAGGGGACCGGGGAGCTGTTTTTT,TRBD1,TRBV12-3/TRBV12-4,NA,TRBJ2-2
CSVEWAGGYTF,TGCAGCGTTGAATGGGCAGGGGGTTACACCTTC,TRBD1,TRBV29-1,NA,TRBJ1-2
CASSLGPYSNQPQHF,TGTGCCAGCAGTTTGGGCCCTTATAGCAATCAGCCCCAGCATTTT,NA,TRBV27,many,TRBJ1-5
CASSMGTAGGVETQYF,TGTGCCAGCAGTATGGGGACGGCCGGCGGGGTAGAGACCCAGTACTTC,NA,TRBV12-3/TRBV12-4,many,TRBJ2-5
CAWGTGRVAFF,TGTGCCTGGGGCACAGGGCGGGTAGCTTTCTTT,NA,TRBV30,few,TRBJ1-1